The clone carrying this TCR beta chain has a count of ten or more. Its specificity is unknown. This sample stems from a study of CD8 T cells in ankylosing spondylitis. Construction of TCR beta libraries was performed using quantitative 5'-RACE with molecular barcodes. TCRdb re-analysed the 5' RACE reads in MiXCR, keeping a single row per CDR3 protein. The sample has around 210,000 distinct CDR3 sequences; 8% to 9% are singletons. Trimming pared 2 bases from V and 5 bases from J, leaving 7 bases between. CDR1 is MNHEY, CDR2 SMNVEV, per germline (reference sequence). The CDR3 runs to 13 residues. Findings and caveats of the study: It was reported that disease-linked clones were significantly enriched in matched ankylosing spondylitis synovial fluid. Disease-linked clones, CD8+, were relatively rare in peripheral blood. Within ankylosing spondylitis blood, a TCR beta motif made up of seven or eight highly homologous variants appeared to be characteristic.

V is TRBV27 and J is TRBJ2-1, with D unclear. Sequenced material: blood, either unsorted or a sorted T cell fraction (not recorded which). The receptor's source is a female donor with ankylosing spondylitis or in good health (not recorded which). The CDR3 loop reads CASSLGVNNEQFF. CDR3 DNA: TGTGCCAGCAGTTTAGGGGTAAACAATGAGCAGTTCTTC.